This T cell receptor (beta chain) was profiled in a study of T cells after yellow fever vaccination. Germline lookup yields CDR1 MNHNS and CDR2 SASEGT. Trimming shortened V by 10 bases and J by 1 base, and 17 bases separated the two germline ends. The CDR3 runs 15 residues. Synthesis of TCR cDNA relied on 5'RACE template switching, which attached a universal primer site and UMIs. MiXCR was run by TCRdb on the 5' RACE reads, yielding one entry per CDR3 protein. The sample holds about 550,000 distinct CDR3 sequences; about 19% are singletons and the top ten take roughly 13%. Broader study findings: Reappearing after the booster were most of the clones from primary vaccination (less than 97% CD4, around 90% CD8). A weaker secondary response peaked on day 5, the primary on day 15. High-abundance clonotypes from the bulk population could contaminate FACS-sorted repertoires.

Only a few counts were recorded for this clonotype. Its target is not known. The starting material was PBMCs, obtained 15 days after the yellow fever booster vaccination. The chain employs TRBV6-1 and TRBJ2-1; tentative D call: TRBD2 (6 bases). The source is a man younger than 40 who received the YFV17D yellow fever vaccine. CDR3 loop: CATQTDGGSYNEQFF. For the CDR3, the DNA is TGTGCCACCCAAACGGACGGAGGGTCCTACAATGAGCAGTTCTTC.